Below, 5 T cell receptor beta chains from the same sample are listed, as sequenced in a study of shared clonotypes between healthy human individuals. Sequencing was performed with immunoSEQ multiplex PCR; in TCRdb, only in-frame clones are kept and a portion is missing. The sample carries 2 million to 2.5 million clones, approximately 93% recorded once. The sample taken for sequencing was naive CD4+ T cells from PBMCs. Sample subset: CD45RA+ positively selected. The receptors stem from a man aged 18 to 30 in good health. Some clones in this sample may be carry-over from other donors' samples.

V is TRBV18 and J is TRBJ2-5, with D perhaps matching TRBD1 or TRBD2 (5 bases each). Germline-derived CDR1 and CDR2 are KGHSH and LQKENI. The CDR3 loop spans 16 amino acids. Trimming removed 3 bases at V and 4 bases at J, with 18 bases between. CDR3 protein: CASSPPGHLEGETQYF. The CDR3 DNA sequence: TGTGCCAGCTCACCCCCTGGACACCTCGAGGGAGAGACCCAGTACTTC.

For the CDR3, the DNA is TGTGCCAGCAGTTTCTGGGGCGGGATACAGAGCTCTGGAAACACCATATATTTT. Translating gives CASSFWGGIQSSGNTIYF. The gene calls are TRBV28 and TRBJ1-3; D might be TRBD1 (5 bases). This CDR3 spans 18 amino acids. The germline gives CDR1 MDHEN, CDR2 SYDVKM. V shed 3 bases and J shed 0 bases, with 18 bases lying between them.

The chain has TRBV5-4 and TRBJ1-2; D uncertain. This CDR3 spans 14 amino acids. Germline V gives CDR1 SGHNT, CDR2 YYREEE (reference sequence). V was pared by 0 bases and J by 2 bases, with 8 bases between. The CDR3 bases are TGTGCCAGCAGCTTGGGACACCCGAACTATGGCTACACCTTC. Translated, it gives CASSLGHPNYGYTF.

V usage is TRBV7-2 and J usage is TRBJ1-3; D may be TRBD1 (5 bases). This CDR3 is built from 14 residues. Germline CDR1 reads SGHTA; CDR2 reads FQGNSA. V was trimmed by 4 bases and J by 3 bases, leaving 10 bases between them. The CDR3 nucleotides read TGTGCCAGCAGCTCCTTGCAGGGTGGAAACACCATATATTTT. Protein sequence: CASSSLQGGNTIYF.

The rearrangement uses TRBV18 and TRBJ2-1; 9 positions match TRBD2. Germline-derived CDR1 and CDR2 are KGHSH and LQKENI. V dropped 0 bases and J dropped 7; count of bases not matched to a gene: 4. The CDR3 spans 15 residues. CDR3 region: CASSPPSGSLNEQFF. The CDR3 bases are TGTGCCAGCTCACCACCTAGCGGGAGTCTTAATGAGCAGTTCTTC.